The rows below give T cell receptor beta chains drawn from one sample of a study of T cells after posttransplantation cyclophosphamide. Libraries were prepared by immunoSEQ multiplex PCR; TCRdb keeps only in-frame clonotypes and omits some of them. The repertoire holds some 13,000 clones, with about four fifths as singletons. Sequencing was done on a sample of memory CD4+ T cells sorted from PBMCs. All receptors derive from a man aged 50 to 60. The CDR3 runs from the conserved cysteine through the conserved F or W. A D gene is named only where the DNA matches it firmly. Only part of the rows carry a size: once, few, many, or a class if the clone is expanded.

TGTGCCTGGAGTGTGACAGGGACAAACATTCAGTACTTC CAWSVTGTNIQYF 13 TRBV30 . TRBJ2-4 TRBD1
TGTGCCAGCAGCTTTGTTCGAGGGATCGAGAGGAAACTGTTTTTT CASSFVRGIERKLFF 15 TRBV11-2 . TRBJ1-4 .
TGTGCCAGCAGTTATGAGAGGTTCACTGAAGCTTTCTTT CASSYERFTEAFF 13 TRBV6-5 . TRBJ1-1 .
TGTGCCAGCAGCCTCGGTAGCGGGAGTACTGCGGATACGCAGTATTTT CASSLGSGSTADTQYF 16 TRBV7-3 . TRBJ2-3 TRBD2
TGTGCCAGCGGGTGGGACACTCCCCCAGATACGCAGTATTTT CASGWDTPPDTQYF 14 TRBV2 once TRBJ2-3 .
TGTGCCAGCTGTTCCTTGGGACGGGGGGGCCAGGGTGAGCAGTTCTTC CASCSLGRGGQGEQFF 16 TRBV6-6 once TRBJ2-1 TRBD2
TGTGCCAGCTCACCCGTGGGACAGGGGGATGAGCAGTTCTTC CASSPVGQGDEQFF 14 TRBV18 few TRBJ2-1 TRBD1
TGTGCCAGCAGCTTACTAGGCGAAAAACTGGTTTTT CASSLLGEKLVF 12 TRBV7-9 . TRBJ1-4 .
TGTGCCAGCGCTCAGGGAGGATCCTACAATGAGCAGTTCTTC CASAQGGSYNEQFF 14 TRBV19 . TRBJ2-1 .
TGTGCCAGCAGCGAAACAGGGGTCGAGACCCAGTACTTC CASSETGVETQYF 13 TRBV7-3 . TRBJ2-5 TRBD1
TGTGCCAGCAGCAAAGAGGGGGCAGATTTCACAGATACGCAGTATTTT CASSKEGADFTDTQYF 16 TRBV21-1 . TRBJ2-3 .
TGTGCCAGCAGCAGTCCGGGACAGCTCTATGGCTACACCTTC CASSSPGQLYGYTF 14 TRBV5-6 . TRBJ1-2 TRBD1
TGTGCCAGCAGTAAGGACAGGGCTGGGGCCAACGTCCTGACTTTC CASSKDRAGANVLTF 15 TRBV2 . TRBJ2-6 TRBD1
TGTGCCAGCAGCGTAGGGCAGGGCAATCGTCAGTTCTTC CASSVGQGNRQFF 13 TRBV9 . TRBJ2-1 .
TGTGCCAGCAGCGCGACACAGGGCTACGGGCAGTACTTC CASSATQGYGQYF 13 TRBV9 . TRBJ2-7 .